One T cell receptor (beta chain) is described in this entry. Its matching antigen is unknown. CD4 T cells were positively selected, then CD8 T cells from the CD4-negative fraction. This sample stems from a study of naive and memory T cell subsets. Study-wide results and limits: Over 85% of naive TCR sequences appeared only once, unlike memory subsets. TCR counts from RNA may reflect activation-linked expression changes.

An equimolar mix of two oligonucleotides served as the beta constant-region primer for TRBC1 and TRBC2. The ligated cDNA underwent four PCR rounds using SP2 and nested alpha and beta constant-region primers. Ligation attached a single-stranded oligonucleotide with a 12-nucleotide UMI and the SP2 primer to the cDNA 3' end. TCRdb independently ran MiXCR on the UMI-ligation and nested PCR reads; one entry per CDR3 protein. The sample records around 110,000 distinct CDR3 sequences, around a third being singletons. The CDR3 loop spans 14 amino acids. V was trimmed by 5 bases and J by 0 bases, leaving 8 bases between them.

The sequenced sample consisted of central memory CD4+ T cells from blood. J is TRBJ1-5 and V is TRBV12-3 or TRBV12-4; TRBD1 is a possible D gene (5 bases). This sequence originates from a human donor in good health. CDR3 loop: CASSTTGSNQPQHF. The CDR3, as DNA: TGTGCCAGCAGTACCACAGGTAGCAATCAGCCCCAGCATTTT.